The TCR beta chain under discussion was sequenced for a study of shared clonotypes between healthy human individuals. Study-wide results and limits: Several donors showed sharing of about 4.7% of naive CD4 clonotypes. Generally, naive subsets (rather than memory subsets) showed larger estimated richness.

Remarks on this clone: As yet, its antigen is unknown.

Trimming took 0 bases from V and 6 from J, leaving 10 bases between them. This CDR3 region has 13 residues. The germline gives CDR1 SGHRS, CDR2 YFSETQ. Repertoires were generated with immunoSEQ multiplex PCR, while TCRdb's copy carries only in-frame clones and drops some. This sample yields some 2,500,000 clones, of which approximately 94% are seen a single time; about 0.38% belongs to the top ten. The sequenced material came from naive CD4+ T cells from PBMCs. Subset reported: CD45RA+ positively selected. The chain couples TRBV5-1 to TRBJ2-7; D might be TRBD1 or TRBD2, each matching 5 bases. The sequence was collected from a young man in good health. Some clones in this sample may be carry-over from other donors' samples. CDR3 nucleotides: TGCGCCAGCAGCTTGGGACGGGACGGCGAGCAGTACTTC. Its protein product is CASSLGRDGEQYF.